This T cell receptor (beta chain) was recorded in a study of regulatory T cells in long-lasting Graves disease. Study-wide context: By definition, persistent Graves' disease involved antithyroid drugs for over 5 years alongside positive TSH receptor antibodies.

Time point reported: persistent/refractory GD, antithyroid drugs over 5 years with positive TRAb. With RNA extracted from PBMCs as input, the TCR library was made. Diagnosis followed American Thyroid Association guidelines for Graves' disease. Study conclusions and caveats: Newly diagnosed Graves' patients exceeded persistent ones in TCR diversity. Persistent disease preferred TRBV28, TRBJ1-2 and TRBJ2-5; new disease, TRBV20-1 and TRBJ2-1.

Deletions cut 4 bases from V and 7 bases from J, with 10 bases between. Germline V lookup: CDR1 GTSNPN, CDR2 SVGIG (reference sequence). The CDR3 sequence is 12 residues long. Arm-PCR of CDR3 regions with iRepertoire HTBI primers generated TCR beta libraries. TCRdb reprocessed the multiplex PCR reads with MiXCR, giving one entry per CDR3 protein. The sample records under 500,000 distinct CDR3 sequences, less than 25% being singletons. Regarding this clonotype: The target antigen is unknown.

The sample in question was peripheral blood mononuclear cells (PBMCs), obtained when the disease was refractory, from a patient treated with antithyroid drugs. This receptor was taken from a female donor with Graves disease. V usage is TRBV30 and J usage is TRBJ2-2, with D maybe TRBD2 (6 bases). In nucleotides, the CDR3 is TGTGCCTGGACTCGACTAGGCGGGGAGCTGTTTTTT. Translating it yields CAWTRLGGELFF.